This TCR beta chain was found in a study of tumor-infiltrating lymphocytes in localized non-small cell lung cancer. This clone was seen a few times. The repertoire was sequenced with immunoSEQ multiplex PCR; TCRdb's copy has only in-frame clones and lacks some. The repertoire holds about 13,000 clones, with roughly four fifths as singletons. The sequence derives from a human donor with non-small cell lung cancer. Sequences were obtained from uninvolved lung tissue not adjacent to the tumor.

The CDR3 protein is CASSQESGTTYEQYF. The CDR3 DNA sequence: TGTGCCAGCAGCCAAGAAAGCGGGACCACCTACGAGCAGTACTTC. The V call is TRBV4-2, the J call TRBJ2-7, with 7 nucleotides matching TRBD2. The CDR3 contains 15 residues. The germline gives CDR1 LGHNA, CDR2 YNFKEQ. J lost 2 bases, V lost 0 bases, and 4 bases had no gene match.